The entry below describes one T cell receptor (beta chain). Profiling relied on immunoSEQ multiplex PCR, and the TCRdb table lists in-frame clones only, not all of them. The sample lists under 450,000 clones, 75% to 95% occurring once. The data belong to a study of control samples from healthy donors and cancer patients. This sequence was found in a man aged 35-49 years with head and neck cancer. Source material: PBMCs.

CDR3 sequence: CASSRGQGLEDTQYF. In DNA form, the CDR3 reads TGCGCCAGCAGCCGGGGACAGGGTCTCGAAGATACGCAGTATTTT. The chain joins TRBV4-1 to TRBJ2-3, with 9 positions matching TRBD1. Germline CDR1 and CDR2: MGHRA and YSYEKL. The CDR3 is 15 residues long. Germline trimming cut 4 bases from V and 5 bases from J; bases unmatched to any gene: 7.